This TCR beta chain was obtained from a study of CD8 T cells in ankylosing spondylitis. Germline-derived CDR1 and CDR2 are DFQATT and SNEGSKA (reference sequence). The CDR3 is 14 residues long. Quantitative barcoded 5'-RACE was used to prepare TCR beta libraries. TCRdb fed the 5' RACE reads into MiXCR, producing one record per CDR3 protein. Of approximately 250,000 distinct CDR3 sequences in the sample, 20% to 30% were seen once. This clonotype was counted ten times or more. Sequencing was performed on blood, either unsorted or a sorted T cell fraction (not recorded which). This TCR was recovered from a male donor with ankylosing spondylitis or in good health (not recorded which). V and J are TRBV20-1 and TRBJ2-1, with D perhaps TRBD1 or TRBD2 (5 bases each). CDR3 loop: CTLDPGSSYNEQFF. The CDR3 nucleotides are TGCACCCTCGACCCAGGGAGCTCCTACAATGAGCAGTTCTTC.